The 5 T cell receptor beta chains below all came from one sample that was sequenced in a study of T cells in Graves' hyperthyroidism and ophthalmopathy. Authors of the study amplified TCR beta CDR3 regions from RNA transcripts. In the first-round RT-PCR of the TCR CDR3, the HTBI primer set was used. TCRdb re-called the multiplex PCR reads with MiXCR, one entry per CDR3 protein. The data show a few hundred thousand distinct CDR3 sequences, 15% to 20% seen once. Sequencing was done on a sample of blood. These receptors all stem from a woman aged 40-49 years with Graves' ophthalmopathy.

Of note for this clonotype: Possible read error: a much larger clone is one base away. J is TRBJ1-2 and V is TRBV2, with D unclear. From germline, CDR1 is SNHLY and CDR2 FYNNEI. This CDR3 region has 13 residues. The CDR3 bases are TGTGCCGGCAGAGGGTGGGCTAACTATGGCTACACCTTC. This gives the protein CAGRGWANYGYTF. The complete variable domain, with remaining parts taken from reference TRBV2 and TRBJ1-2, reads EPEVTQTPSHQVTQMGQEVILRCVPISNHLYFYWYRQILGQKVEFLVSFYNNEISEKSEIFDDQFSVERPDGSNFTLKIRSTKLEDSAMYFCAGRGWANYGYTFGSGTRLTVV.

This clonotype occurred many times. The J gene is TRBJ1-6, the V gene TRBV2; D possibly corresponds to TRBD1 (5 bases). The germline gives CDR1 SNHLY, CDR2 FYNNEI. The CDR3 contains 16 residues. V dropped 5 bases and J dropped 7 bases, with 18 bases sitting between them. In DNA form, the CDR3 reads TGTGCCAGCAGTTCTCCGGGGGGTATCTCCAATTCACCCCTCCACTTT. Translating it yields CASSSPGGISNSPLHF.

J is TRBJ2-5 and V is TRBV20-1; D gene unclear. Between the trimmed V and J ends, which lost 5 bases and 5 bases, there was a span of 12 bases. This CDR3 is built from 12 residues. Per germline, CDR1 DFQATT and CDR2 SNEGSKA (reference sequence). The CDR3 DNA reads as TGCAGTGCTGCCACCCGATGGGAGACCCAGTACTTC. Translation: CSAATRWETQYF.

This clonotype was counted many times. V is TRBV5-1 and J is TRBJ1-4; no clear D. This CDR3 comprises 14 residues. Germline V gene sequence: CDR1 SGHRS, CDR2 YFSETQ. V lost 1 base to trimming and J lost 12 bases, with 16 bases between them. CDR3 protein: CASSLRNREGELFF. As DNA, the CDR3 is TGCGCCAGCAGCTTGCGGAACCGGGAGGGAGAACTGTTTTTT.

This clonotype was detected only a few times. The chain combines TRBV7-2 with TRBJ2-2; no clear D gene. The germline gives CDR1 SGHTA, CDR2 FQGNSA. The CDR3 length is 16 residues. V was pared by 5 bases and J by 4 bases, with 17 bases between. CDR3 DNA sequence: TGTGCCAGCAGCCTCGGACCAAGCCGGAGCACCGGGGAGCTGTTTTTT. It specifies CASSLGPSRSTGELFF.